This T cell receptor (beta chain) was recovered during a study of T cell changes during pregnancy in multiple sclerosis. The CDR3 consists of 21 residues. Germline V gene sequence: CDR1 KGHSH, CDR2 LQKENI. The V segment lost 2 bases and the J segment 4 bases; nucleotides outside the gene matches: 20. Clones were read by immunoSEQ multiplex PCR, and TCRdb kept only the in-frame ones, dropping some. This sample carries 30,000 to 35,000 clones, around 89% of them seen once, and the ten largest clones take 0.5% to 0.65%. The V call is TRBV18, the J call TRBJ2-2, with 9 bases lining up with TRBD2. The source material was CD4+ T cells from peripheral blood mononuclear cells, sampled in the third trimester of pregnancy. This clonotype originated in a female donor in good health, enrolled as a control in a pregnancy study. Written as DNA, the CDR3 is TGTGCCAGCTCACCAGTGGACCACTTATATAGCGGGGGTTTCATCACCGGGGAGCTGTTTTTT. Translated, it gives CASSPVDHLYSGGFITGELFF.